The 31 T cell receptor beta chains listed next were all sequenced from one sample in a study of blood T cell repertoires in COVID-19. Profiling relied on immunoSEQ multiplex PCR, and the TCRdb table lists in-frame clones only, not all of them. The sample includes tens of thousands of clones, 85% to 90% seen only once; the top ten take roughly 1.2%. Material: peripheral blood. The receptor set was obtained from a woman aged 60-70 years with acute or convalescent COVID-19.

The CDR3 sequence is CASSPTTGGHQPQHF. CDR3 bases: TGTGCCAGCAGCCCCACGACAGGAGGACATCAGCCCCAGCATTTT. The V and J genes are TRBV28 and TRBJ1-5; a weak D match, TRBD1 (6 bases). Germline V lookup: CDR1 MDHEN, CDR2 SYDVKM. There are 15 residues in the CDR3. Trimming removed 6 bases from V and 5 bases from J, with 17 bases in between.

The genes are TRBV9 and TRBJ2-1, with 12 bases fitting TRBD2. V gave up 4 bases and J gave up 0 bases; unmatched junction bases: 2. Per germline, CDR1 SGDLS and CDR2 YYNGEE. The CDR3 contains 16 residues. The CDR3 bases are TGTGCCAGCAGCCCGACTAGCGGGAGCTCCTACAATGAGCAGTTCTTC. This codes for CASSPTSGSSYNEQFF.

This clone has more than one count but fewer than ten. This chain uses TRBV21-1 with TRBJ1-6; the DNA was not compared with TRBD1, the D call given in the table. TRBV21-1 is assigned pseudogene status. The CDR3 sequence is 16 residues long. The CDR3 is CASSIKQGPYNSPLHF. In nucleotides, the CDR3 is TGTGCCAGCAGCATCAAACAGGGCCCCTATAATTCACCCCTCCACTTT.

This chain joins TRBV5-4 and TRBJ1-2; a possible D gene is TRBD1 (6 bases). V was pared by 4 bases and J by 5 bases, with 18 bases between. This CDR3 is 15 amino acids long. CDR1 is SGHNT, CDR2 YYREEE, per germline (reference sequence). Here the CDR3 reads CASSPEQGQAYGYTF. The CDR3 region has the DNA TGTGCCAGCAGCCCGGAACAGGGACAAGCATATGGCTACACCTTC.

The chain couples TRBV9 to TRBJ2-2, with 9 bases that match TRBD2. J gave up 7 bases and V 2 bases, and 6 bases lay outside the gene matches. Germline V gives CDR1 SGDLS, CDR2 YYNGEE. This CDR3 is 15 amino acids long. As DNA, the CDR3 is TGTGCCAGCAGCGTGGGTAGCGGGGGCGTCGGGGAGCTGTTTTTT. Its translation is CASSVGSGGVGELFF.

The CDR3 DNA follows: TGTGCCAGCAGTTACGGGGGACAGTACAATGAGCAGTTCTTC. Translated: CASSYGGQYNEQFF. The chain joins TRBV6-5 to TRBJ2-1; 7 bases match TRBD1. Germline V gene data show CDR1 as MNHEY and CDR2 as SVGAGI. V shed 2 bases, J shed 4 bases, and the junction held 2 bases outside the gene matches. The CDR3 sequence is 14 residues long.

Here the CDR3 reads CASSPSGSGNIQYF. The CDR3 region has the DNA TGTGCCAGCAGTCCCAGCGGGAGCGGTAACATTCAGTACTTC. This chain links TRBV6-5 with TRBJ2-4, with 8 positions matching TRBD2. The CDR3 contains 14 residues. In germline, CDR1 is MNHEY, CDR2 SVGAGI. V was pared by 5 bases and J by 7 bases, with 7 bases of the junction left unmatched.

The genes are TRBV27 and TRBJ2-1; possible D gene TRBD1, 6 bases. The V gene's germline CDR1 is MNHEY and CDR2 SMNVEV (reference sequence). The CDR3 is made up of 14 amino acids. Trimming pared 2 bases from V and 2 bases from J, leaving 7 bases between. CDR3 sequence (DNA): TGTGCCAGCAGTTTACGGACAGCCTACAATGAGCAGTTCTTC. Amino acid sequence: CASSLRTAYNEQFF.

The J gene is TRBJ2-1, the V gene TRBV6-1, with 8 nucleotides matching TRBD2. The CDR3 is 15 residues long. With 3 bases clipped from V and 2 bases from J, the junction kept 3 bases outside the gene matches. Germline values: CDR1 MNHNS, CDR2 SASEGT. The CDR3 DNA follows: TGTGCCAGCAGTGACCCGCGGGGGGCCTACAATGAGCAGTTCTTC. The encoded protein is CASSDPRGAYNEQFF.

The chain links TRBV18 to TRBJ2-3; TRBD2 agrees at 9 bases. CDR1 is KGHSH, CDR2 LQKENI, per germline. The CDR3 covers 15 residues. V lost 1 base and J lost 5; bases outside the gene matches: 4. The CDR3 nucleotides read TGTGCCAGCTCACCACGAGCGGGAGGAGGAGATACGCAGTATTTT. Translating gives CASSPRAGGGDTQYF.

The V gene is TRBV11-2, the J gene TRBJ2-1; a weak D match, TRBD1 (5 bases). Trimming took 5 bases from V and 8 from J, leaving 16 bases between them. CDR1 and CDR2 from the germline V gene are SGHAT and FQNNGV. The CDR3 has 14 amino acids. This chain's CDR3 is CASSPRTLSHEQFF. In nucleotides, the CDR3 is TGTGCCAGCAGCCCCCGGACACTCTCCCATGAGCAGTTCTTC.

The genes are TRBV25-1 and TRBJ2-1; weak D call: TRBD1 (5 bases). The CDR3 length is 13 residues. Trimming took off 9 bases at V and 4 bases at J, with 13 bases between the two ends. The germline gives CDR1 MGHDK, CDR2 SYGVNS. The CDR3 DNA reads TGTGCCAGTACTTGGGGCGGATACAATGAGCAGTTCTTC. Amino acids: CASTWGGYNEQFF.

The rearrangement uses TRBV30 and TRBJ2-2; 8 nucleotides align to TRBD2. After removal of 2 bases from V and 4 bases from J, the junction contained 6 bases not matched to a gene. Germline V gene sequence: CDR1 GTSNPN, CDR2 SVGIG (reference sequence). This CDR3 region has 15 residues. The CDR3 region has the DNA TGTGCCTGGAGTCACGGGAGGGCCGTCACCGGGGAGCTGTTTTTT. This translates into CAWSHGRAVTGELFF.

The V and J genes are TRBV19 and TRBJ2-3; TRBD2 agrees at 8 bases. Unmatched junction bases numbered 7, after V lost 3 bases and J lost 8 bases. Germline V CDR1 and CDR2: LNHDA, SQIVND (reference sequence). The CDR3 sequence is 14 residues long. CDR3 sequence reads: CASSMGLGGSTQYF. The CDR3 DNA reads as TGTGCCAGTAGTATGGGACTAGGGGGGAGTACGCAGTATTTT. Full variable domain (missing parts from reference TRBV19 and TRBJ2-3): DGGITQSPKYLFRKEGQNVTLSCEQNLNHDAMYWYRQDPGQGLRLIYYSQIVNDFQKGDIAEGYSVSREKKESFPLTVTSAQKNPTAFYLCASSMGLGGSTQYFGPGTRLTVL.

In its sample, this clone was seen once. The V gene is TRBV5-4, the J gene TRBJ2-2, with no clear D. Trimming shortened V by 0 bases and J by 4 bases, and 7 bases separated the two germline ends. Germline-derived CDR1 and CDR2 are SGHNT and YYREEE (reference sequence). This CDR3 region has 14 residues. The CDR3 here is CASSLDSRTGELFF. CDR3 DNA sequence: TGTGCCAGCAGCTTGGACAGCCGCACCGGGGAGCTGTTTTTT.

The rearrangement links TRBV29-1 to TRBJ2-5, with D perhaps matching TRBD2 (6 bases). V gave up 6 bases and J gave up 2 bases, with 10 bases separating them. The length of the CDR3 is 12 residues. CDR1 is SQVTM, CDR2 ANQGSEA, per germline. The CDR3: CSVQGGQETQYF. The CDR3 nucleotides read TGCAGCGTCCAGGGAGGACAAGAGACCCAGTACTTC.

The chain has TRBV3-1 (or the pseudogene TRBV3-2) and TRBJ1-3; D gene uncertain. The CDR3 has 15 amino acids. Deletions cut 0 bases from V and 0 bases from J, with 6 bases between. CDR1 is LGHDT and CDR2 is YNNKEL in the germline V gene (reference sequence). CDR3 coding DNA: TGTGCCAGCAGCCAAGACGGACTCTCTGGAAACACCATATATTTT. Protein: CASSQDGLSGNTIYF.

This rearrangement joins TRBV28 to TRBJ1-3; 9 bases map to TRBD1. Germline V gene sequence: CDR1 MDHEN, CDR2 SYDVKM. J was trimmed by 0 bases and V by 5 bases; bases with no gene match: 11. This CDR3 comprises 18 residues. The CDR3 nucleotides read TGTGCCAGCAGTCAGACAGGGGGGATGAAATCCTCTGGAAACACCATATATTTT. Translation: CASSQTGGMKSSGNTIYF.

This chain joins TRBV5-4 and TRBJ1-4; tentative D call: TRBD1 (5 bases). CDR3 length: 13 amino acids. V dropped 4 bases and J dropped 7 bases, with 11 bases sitting between them. Germline loops: CDR1 SGHNT, CDR2 YYREEE (reference sequence). The CDR3 loop is CASSLGGTEKLFF. In nucleotides, the CDR3 is TGTGCCAGCAGCCTCGGGGGAACTGAAAAACTGTTTTTT. The complete variable domain, with remaining parts taken from reference TRBV5-4 and TRBJ1-4, reads ETGVTQSPTHLIKTRGQQVTLRCSSQSGHNTVSWYQQALGQGPQFIFQYYREEENGRGNFPPRFSGLQFPNYSSELNVNALELDDSALYLCASSLGGTEKLFFGSGTQLSVL.

This chain connects TRBV7-9 to TRBJ1-2; TRBD1 matches 9 bases. This CDR3 is 16 amino acids long. V shed 4 bases and J 4 bases; nucleotides not matched to a gene: 10. From germline, CDR1 is SEHNR and CDR2 FQNEAQ (reference sequence). CDR3 amino acids: CASSWGQGHLTYGYTF. CDR3 DNA: TGTGCCAGCAGCTGGGGACAGGGCCATCTTACCTATGGCTACACCTTC.

V is TRBV6-2 or TRBV6-3 and J is TRBJ2-7; 7 bases are shared with TRBD1. The CDR3 spans 13 residues. Germline loops: CDR1 MNHEY, CDR2 SVGEGT. Unmatched junction bases numbered 6, after V lost 6 bases and J lost 4 bases. The CDR3 DNA reads TGTGCCAGCAGCCCTGGGACAGCGTACGAGCAGTACGTC. Its translation is CASSPGTAYEQYV.

This clone appeared once. The genes are TRBV12-5 and TRBJ2-6; D uncertain. The CDR3 runs 15 residues. V was shortened by 1 base and J by 4 bases, with 8 bases between the two germline ends. Germline V gene data show CDR1 as LGHNT and CDR2 as FRNRAP. In DNA, the CDR3 is TGTGCTAGTGGTTTGGGACAATCCGGGGCCAACGTCCTGACTTTC. This gives the protein CASGLGQSGANVLTF.

This chain links TRBV19 with TRBJ1-2; D possibly corresponds to TRBD1 (6 bases). Looked up from germline, CDR1 is LNHDA and CDR2 is SQIVND (reference sequence). The CDR3 is made up of 14 amino acids. V lost 4 bases to trimming and J lost 5 bases, with 14 bases between them. CDR3 nucleotides: TGTGCCAGTAGTAAGGAGACAGGTATGTATGGCTACACCTTC. This codes for CASSKETGMYGYTF.

CDR3 amino acids: CASSLALRGTDTQYF. In nucleotides, the CDR3 is TGTGCCAGCAGCTTAGCTTTACGCGGCACAGATACGCAGTATTTT. The J gene is TRBJ2-3, the V gene TRBV7-2; D uncertain. Germline CDR1 is SGHTA and CDR2 is FQGNSA. V lost 0 bases, J lost 1 base, and 8 bases lay in between. The CDR3 totals 15 residues.

The V call is TRBV3-1 (or the pseudogene TRBV3-2), the J call TRBJ2-4; tentative D call: TRBD2 (6 bases). V gave up 5 bases and J gave up 1 base, with 15 bases separating them. CDR1 is LGHDT and CDR2 is YNNKEL in the germline V gene (reference sequence). This CDR3 is 16 amino acids long. The CDR3 DNA follows: TGTGCCAGCAGCGACCGTTCGGGAGTGGCCAAAAACATTCAGTACTTC. The encoded protein is CASSDRSGVAKNIQYF.

The chain combines TRBV28 with TRBJ2-5; weak D call: TRBD2 (7 bases). Trimming shortened V by 3 bases and J by 5 bases, and 16 bases separated the two germline ends. There are 15 residues in the CDR3. Germline loops: CDR1 MDHEN, CDR2 SYDVKM. The CDR3 reads CASSFTPRGAETQYF. The CDR3 nucleotides are TGTGCCAGCAGTTTTACCCCCCGGGGGGCGGAGACCCAGTACTTC.

The J gene is TRBJ2-2, the V gene TRBV12-3 or TRBV12-4; D unresolved. Trimming stripped 6 bases from V and 6 bases from J, with 8 bases between. The CDR3 consists of 12 residues. The CDR3 is CASSAESGELFF. The DNA of the CDR3 is TGTGCCAGCAGCGCGGAGTCCGGGGAGCTGTTTTTT.

As to this clone: Other DNA sequences in the same sample also yield this CDR3. The chain is built from TRBV3-1 (or the pseudogene TRBV3-2) and TRBJ1-2; D call uncertain. V was trimmed by 1 base and J by 2 bases, leaving 8 bases between them. Germline V lookup: CDR1 LGHDT, CDR2 YNNKEL (reference sequence). This CDR3 spans 14 amino acids. CDR3 coding DNA: TGTGCCAGCAGCCAAGCCGGCGGAAACTATGGCTACACCTTC. Its protein product is CASSQAGGNYGYTF.

This clone was detected only a few times. The genes are TRBV21-1 and TRBJ2-3; TRBD1, the D gene given by the table, was not confirmed from the DNA. TRBV21-1 is deemed a pseudogene. CDR3 length: 16 residues. CDR3: CASSKRDREDTDTQYF. The CDR3 coding sequence is TGTGCCAGCAGCAAGAGGGACAGGGAGGACACAGATACGCAGTATTTT.

The chain uses TRBV3-1 (or the pseudogene TRBV3-2) and TRBJ1-5; D perhaps matches TRBD1 (5 bases). Germline V gives CDR1 LGHDT, CDR2 YNNKEL (reference sequence). The CDR3 covers 14 residues. V was clipped by 1 base and J by 5 bases, with 9 bases between them. CDR3: CASSQVAGDQPQHF. CDR3 DNA: TGTGCCAGCAGCCAAGTGGCGGGGGATCAGCCCCAGCATTTT.

The table lists this clone with a few counts. V and J are TRBV2 and TRBJ2-3; 8 positions match TRBD1. V dropped 4 bases and J dropped 0; count of bases not matched to a gene: 3. This CDR3 has 15 residues. In germline, CDR1 is SNHLY, CDR2 FYNNEI. CDR3 residues: CASSGQGQSTDTQYF. The CDR3 nucleotides are TGTGCCAGCAGTGGACAGGGGCAAAGCACAGATACGCAGTATTTT.